These 6 T cell receptor beta chains were sequenced from one sample in a study of vaccination and CD4 T cells after COVID-19. Treatment described: 10-day PBMC culture with coronavirus spike peptide pools or control peptides (ViraFEST assay). These receptors have no identified antigens. Sequencing of cultured CD4+ T cell DNA used the Oncomine TCR Beta short-read assay. TCRdb itself ran the PCR reads through MiXCR, one entry per CDR3 protein. In the table there are about 14,000 distinct CDR3 sequences, 29% of which are singletons. The sample consisted of CD4+ T cells from blood, cultured in vitro, taken before SARS-CoV-2 vaccination. These receptors were collected from a human donor who received a COVID-19 vaccine.

This clonotype is medium-sized (0.01 to 0.1%) by share. This chain connects TRBV19 to TRBJ1-2, with 12 bases matching TRBD1. Germline CDR1 reads LNHDA; CDR2 reads SQIVND (reference sequence). The CDR3 covers 16 residues. With 7 bases clipped from V and 4 bases from J, the junction kept 10 bases outside the gene matches. This CDR3 reads CASTDLGTGGLYGYTF. The CDR3 coding sequence is TGTGCCAGTACTGACCTCGGGACAGGGGGCCTCTATGGCTACACCTTC.

This clonotype was seen a few times. The chain is built from TRBV6-4 and TRBJ2-1; D remains ambiguous. The CDR3 covers 13 residues. Trimming removed 0 bases from V and 8 bases from J, with 8 bases in between. Germline CDR1 and CDR2: MRHNA and SNTAGT. Here the CDR3 DNA reads TGTGCCAGCAGTGACTCGGAAGACCATGAGCAGTTCTTC. Translation gives CASSDSEDHEQFF.

This chain uses TRBV11-3 with TRBJ2-1, with 7 bases fitting TRBD2. Germline lookup yields CDR1 SGHNT and CDR2 YENEEA. The CDR3 has 16 amino acids. V lost 0 bases and J lost 0; bases outside the gene matches: 2. CDR3 residues: CASSLEGGSSYNEQFF. CDR3 nucleotides: TGTGCCAGCAGCTTAGAGGGGGGGAGCTCCTACAATGAGCAGTTCTTC. Drawing the rest from reference TRBV11-3 and TRBJ2-1, the complete variable domain is EAGVVQSPRYKIIEKKQPVAFWCNPISGHNTLYWYLQNLGQGPELLIRYENEEAVDDSQLPKDRFSAERLKGVDSTLKIQPAELGDSAVYLCASSLEGGSSYNEQFFGPGTRLTVL.

The CDR3 nucleotides are TGTGCCAGCAGCCAAGATCCCGACACCGGGGAGCTGTTTTTT. It specifies CASSQDPDTGELFF. The chain couples TRBV3-1 to TRBJ2-2; the D is unclear. The CDR3 runs to 14 residues. Between the trimmed V and J ends, which lost 0 bases and 3 bases, there was a span of 5 bases. CDR1 is LGHDT, CDR2 YNNKEL, per germline (reference sequence).

This chain connects TRBV18 to TRBJ2-5; weak D call: TRBD2 (5 bases). Germline V gives CDR1 KGHSH, CDR2 LQKENI. V lost 1 base and J lost 2, with 11 bases in between. The CDR3 runs to 15 residues. The CDR3 DNA is TGTGCCAGCTCACCACAAAGGACTGGTCAAGAGACCCAGTACTTC. Translating gives CASSPQRTGQETQYF.

This clonotype has a handful of counts. The chain has TRBV6-1 and TRBJ1-1; weak D call: TRBD1 (6 bases). Germline CDR1 and CDR2: MNHNS and SASEGT. V was cut by 5 bases and J by 4 bases, with 14 bases left in between. This CDR3 contains 14 residues. CDR3 loop: CASSNDRMGTEAFF. CDR3 sequence (DNA): TGTGCCAGCAGTAACGACAGGATGGGCACTGAAGCTTTCTTT.